These 25 T cell receptor beta chains originate from one sample sequenced in a study of blood T cells in healthy people across ages. The authors ran a second PCR of about 6 to 11 cycles using a sample-barcoded 5' primer and a J-beta primer mix. Via MiXCR, TCRdb re-called the 5' RACE reads, giving one row per CDR3 protein. The top ten clones hold roughly 14% of a sample with 630,000 or so distinct CDR3 sequences, 32% of them seen once. The source material was blood. The receptors originated from a woman of 80 years or more in good health.

The DNA for the CDR3 is TGTGCCATCAGTGCGGGACAGCAGAACACCGGGGAGCTGTTTTTT. Its protein is CAISAGQQNTGELFF. This rearrangement joins TRBV10-3 to TRBJ2-2; 7 nucleotides align to TRBD1. Per germline, CDR1 ENHRY and CDR2 SYGVKD. V dropped 4 bases and J dropped 1; count of bases not matched to a gene: 3. The CDR3 covers 15 residues.

This clonotype came up many times. The chain is built from TRBV5-6 and TRBJ1-2; the D is unclear. The V gene's germline CDR1 is SGHDT and CDR2 YYEEEE. This CDR3 is built from 14 residues. V lost 0 bases and J 3 bases, leaving 9 bases between the germline ends. CDR3 in amino acids: CASSLGGLDYGYTF. CDR3 sequence (DNA): TGTGCCAGCAGCTTGGGAGGGCTCGACTATGGCTACACCTTC.

The CDR3 region is CASSLNRARKGNYGYTF. The CDR3 DNA sequence: TGTGCCAGCAGCCTAAACCGTGCCCGGAAAGGAAATTATGGCTACACCTTC. The V gene is TRBV7-6, the J gene TRBJ1-2, with D unclear. Germline V lookup: CDR1 SGHVS, CDR2 FNYEAQ. V lost 5 bases to trimming and J lost 5 bases, with 24 bases between them. CDR3 length equals 17 residues.

This clonotype was picked up many times. The genes are TRBV20-1 and TRBJ2-5, with no clear D. The CDR3 is 13 residues long. V was cut by 2 bases and J by 1 base, with 8 bases left in between. CDR1 is DFQATT, CDR2 SNEGSKA, per germline (reference sequence). This CDR3 is CSARMTTQETQYF. As DNA, the CDR3 is TGCAGTGCTAGAATGACAACCCAAGAGACCCAGTACTTC.

V and J are TRBV30 and TRBJ2-7; D perhaps matches TRBD2 (5 bases). The CDR3 runs to 12 residues. From germline, CDR1 is GTSNPN and CDR2 SVGIG (reference sequence). Trimming shortened V by 3 bases and J by 4 bases, and 10 bases separated the two germline ends. Here the CDR3 reads CAWSAGEYEQYF. The DNA for the CDR3 is TGTGCCTGGAGCGCCGGGGAGTACGAGCAGTACTTC.

This clonotype has a count of ten or more. This rearrangement joins TRBV5-1 to TRBJ2-7; tentative D call: TRBD1 (5 bases). CDR1 and CDR2 (germline): SGHRS, YFSETQ. V was cut by 0 bases and J by 5 bases, with 9 bases left in between. This CDR3 comprises 13 residues. The chain's CDR3 is CASSLERQHEQYF. CDR3 in DNA: TGCGCCAGCAGCTTGGAAAGACAGCACGAGCAGTACTTC.

The chain carries TRBV29-1 and TRBJ1-5; unclear D gene. There are 14 residues in the CDR3. Trimming removed 1 base at V and 7 bases at J, with 14 bases between. Germline CDR1 reads SQVTM; CDR2 reads ANQGSEA. CDR3: CSVEVGPGGQPQHF. The DNA of the CDR3 is TGCAGCGTTGAAGTGGGTCCAGGTGGACAGCCCCAGCATTTT.

V is TRBV24-1 and J is TRBJ2-1; D not certain. From germline, CDR1 is KGHDR and CDR2 SFDVKD. With 3 bases removed from V and 5 bases from J, the gap between germline ends came to 16 bases. CDR3 size: 16 residues. CDR3 amino acids: CATSDLTMTRNNEQFF. The CDR3 nucleotides are TGTGCCACCAGTGATCTCACAATGACTCGGAACAATGAGCAGTTCTTC.

Ten or more counts support this clonotype. The rearrangement links TRBV20-1 to TRBJ2-5; D is uncertain. Trimming removed 6 bases from V and 0 bases from J, with 11 bases in between. Germline values: CDR1 DFQATT, CDR2 SNEGSKA (reference sequence). This CDR3 has 13 residues. The CDR3 loop reads CSAPADHQETQYF. CDR3 sequence (DNA): TGCAGTGCACCGGCGGACCACCAAGAGACCCAGTACTTC.

This clonotype was seen once. J is TRBJ2-7 and V is TRBV5-1; TRBD2 might be the D (6 bases). CDR1 SGHRS and CDR2 YFSETQ come from the germline V gene. V gave up 4 bases and J gave up 6 bases, with 17 bases separating them. The CDR3 has 14 residues. The CDR3 loop is CASSQTGLGPEQYF. The DNA for the CDR3 is TGCGCCAGCAGCCAGACGGGACTCGGGCCCGAGCAGTACTTC.

The chain combines TRBV5-1 with TRBJ1-1, with unresolved D. Germline CDR1 is SGHRS and CDR2 is YFSETQ. This CDR3 is 17 amino acids long. V was pared by 4 bases and J by 1 base, with 20 bases between. The CDR3 DNA follows: TGCGCCAGCAGCCCTAAACCGGGCGAGACATGGAACACTGAAGCTTTCTTT. Its protein product is CASSPKPGETWNTEAFF.

This clonotype came up many times. The V gene is TRBV18, the J gene TRBJ2-6, with 7 bases that match TRBD1. Germline loops: CDR1 KGHSH, CDR2 LQKENI. This CDR3 contains 18 residues. The V and J ends lost 1 base and 0 bases, in that order; junction bases with no gene match: 6. The CDR3 DNA reads TGTGCCAGCTCACCACGTATGACAGGGACCTCTGGGGCCAACGTCCTGACTTTC. It specifies CASSPRMTGTSGANVLTF.

This clonotype was recorded a few times. This sequence joins TRBV4-3 and TRBJ1-6, with D hard to call. V lost 0 bases and J 5 bases, leaving 2 bases between the germline ends. CDR1 and CDR2 (germline): LGHNA, YSLEER. CDR3 size: 13 residues. As DNA, the CDR3 is TGCGCCAGCAGCCAAGAGAATAATTCACCCCTCCACTTT. This translates into CASSQENNSPLHF.

The J gene is TRBJ2-3, the V gene TRBV11-3, with 7 positions matching TRBD2. The germline gives CDR1 SGHNT, CDR2 YENEEA. The CDR3 is made up of 14 amino acids. V dropped 4 bases and J dropped 2; count of bases not matched to a gene: 3. Here the CDR3 reads CASSYGTNTDTQYF. The CDR3 region has the DNA TGTGCCAGCAGCTATGGGACTAACACAGATACGCAGTATTTT. Full variable domain (missing parts from reference TRBV11-3 and TRBJ2-3): EAGVVQSPRYKIIEKKQPVAFWCNPISGHNTLYWYLQNLGQGPELLIRYENEEAVDDSQLPKDRFSAERLKGVDSTLKIQPAELGDSAVYLCASSYGTNTDTQYFGPGTRLTVL.

This clonotype has a count of ten or more. The V call is TRBV7-8, the J call TRBJ2-7, with D unclear. V dropped 1 base and J dropped 6 bases, with 4 bases sitting between them. Germline V gene lookup returns CDR1 SGHVS and CDR2 FQNEAQ. The CDR3 consists of 11 residues. The DNA for the CDR3 is TGTGCCAGCAGCTTAGATTCCGAGCAGTACTTC. Translated, it gives CASSLDSEQYF.

Concerning this clonotype itself: This may come from a read error, since a much larger clone is one base off. The chain recombines TRBV30 with TRBJ2-1; TRBD2 aligns across 7 bases. The CDR3 runs 14 residues. Germline CDR1 reads GTSNPN; CDR2 reads SVGIG (reference sequence). Here the CDR3 reads CARSVRGGLNEQFF. DNA for the CDR3: TGTGCCCGGAGTGTACGCGGGGGACTCAATGAGCAGTTCTTC.

Comments on this clonotype: Just one base apart from a much larger clone, this may be a read error. CDR3 sequence (DNA): TGTGCCGGCAGCTTAGATAGGGGGGGCCAAAACATTCAGTACTTC. The encoded protein is CAGSLDRGGQNIQYF. V is TRBV11-2 and J is TRBJ2-4, with a possible D match to TRBD2 (7 bases). The CDR3 consists of 15 residues. Germline V gives CDR1 SGHAT, CDR2 FQNNGV.

The sample holds many counts of this clonotype. This chain's CDR3 is CASSSGGAGYYEQYF. DNA for the CDR3: TGTGCCAGCAGCTCCGGGGGGGCAGGGTACTACGAGCAGTACTTC. This chain uses TRBV11-2 with TRBJ2-7; the match to TRBD2 covers 8 bases. The germline gives CDR1 SGHAT, CDR2 FQNNGV. J gave up 3 bases and V 4 bases, and 8 bases lay outside the gene matches. The CDR3 runs to 15 residues.

The chain has TRBV20-1 and TRBJ1-1, with D hard to call. V was clipped by 8 bases and J by 0 bases, with 16 bases between them. Germline CDR1 DFQATT, CDR2 SNEGSKA (reference sequence). The CDR3 covers 14 residues. This chain's CDR3 is CSSPYGNLNTEAFF. In DNA, the CDR3 is TGCAGTTCACCTTACGGAAACCTGAACACTGAAGCTTTCTTT.

The chain combines TRBV6-2 or TRBV6-3 with TRBJ1-1, with D uncertain. Germline loops: CDR1 MNHEY, CDR2 SVGEGT. Trimming shortened V by 6 bases and J by 4 bases, and 6 bases separated the two germline ends. The CDR3 is 11 amino acids. CDR3 region: CASRSGTEAFF. In DNA, the CDR3 is TGTGCCAGCAGATCGGGCACTGAAGCTTTCTTT.

This clonotype was seen more than once but under ten times. The chain couples TRBV6-2 or TRBV6-3 to TRBJ1-1; 9 bases match TRBD1. The junction had 8 bases not matched to a gene; V was cut back by 4 bases and J by 5 bases. Germline CDR1 is MNHEY and CDR2 is SVGEGT. The CDR3 contains 15 residues. For the CDR3, the DNA is TGTGCCAGCAGTTTTTCTGGACAGGGGCGGACTGAAGCTTTCTTT. Its translation: CASSFSGQGRTEAFF.

This clonotype came up many times. The CDR3 DNA follows: TGTGCCAGCAGCCTTGGGCGGGGGCCTCGGAATGAGCAGTTCTTC. Protein product: CASSLGRGPRNEQFF. This chain links TRBV7-2 with TRBJ2-1, with D possibly TRBD2 on 7 matching bases. Trimming removed 5 bases from V and 7 bases from J, with 18 bases in between. This CDR3 has 15 residues. Per germline, CDR1 SGHTA and CDR2 FQGNSA.

The V call is TRBV3-1, the J call TRBJ2-7, with TRBD1 identical over 7 bases. This CDR3 contains 13 residues. CDR1 is LGHDT, CDR2 YNNKEL, per germline (reference sequence). The V and J ends lost 4 bases and 4 bases, in that order; junction bases with no gene match: 4. This CDR3 reads CASSLTGMYEQYF. In DNA, the CDR3 is TGTGCCAGCAGCCTGACAGGGATGTACGAGCAGTACTTC.

In this sample, this clonotype turned up many times. The chain joins TRBV6-1 to TRBJ2-1; the D call may be TRBD1 or TRBD2 (5 bases each). This CDR3 spans 16 amino acids. Germline loops: CDR1 MNHNS, CDR2 SASEGT. Trimming removed 7 bases from V and 9 bases from J, with 25 bases in between. CDR3 DNA: TGTGCCAGCAAGCCCTTGGGGACCGCCTCTACTCCTGAGCAGTTCTTC. Protein product: CASKPLGTASTPEQFF.

This clonotype was counted many times. This chain connects TRBV20-1 to TRBJ2-7, with 9 bases aligning to TRBD2. The CDR3 consists of 14 residues. Germline-derived CDR1 and CDR2 are DFQATT and SNEGSKA (reference sequence). The V gene end was trimmed by 5 bases and the J gene end by 5 bases; junction bases not matched to a gene: 10. The CDR3 region has the DNA TGCAGTGCTCCACCCGCAGCGGGGGGTAACGAGCAGTACTTC. Its protein product is CSAPPAAGGNEQYF.